The next 31 T cell receptor beta chains were all read from a single sample in a study of response to subunit inactivated influenza vaccine. TCRdb ran MiXCR on the RT-PCR reads and lists one entry per CDR3 protein. The sample has 200,000 to 300,000 distinct CDR3 sequences, more than 10% seen once; the top ten hold less than 8.5%. Here the sequenced sample was non-naive T cells sorted from PBMCs, taken approximately 15 days before vaccination. These receptor sequences come from a man aged 50 to 60 who received an inactivated influenza vaccine.

V and J are TRBV14 and TRBJ2-1; the D call may be TRBD1 or TRBD2 (5 bases each). The CDR3 length is 15 residues. The germline V gene has CDR1 SGHDN and CDR2 FVKESK. Trimming took 0 bases from V and 12 from J, leaving 18 bases between them. The CDR3, as DNA: TGTGCCAGCAGCCAAGAACCTCGGGACCCTCGGGGGCAGTTCTTC. It is translated as CASSQEPRDPRGQFF.

The chain is built from TRBV25-1 and TRBJ2-1; 9 nucleotides align to TRBD1. The V segment lost 3 bases and the J segment 4 bases; nucleotides outside the gene matches: 10. The germline CDR1 and CDR2 sequences are MGHDK and SYGVNS. The CDR3 runs 17 residues. The CDR3 nucleotides are TGTGCCAGCAGTGAGACCGCTTCAGGGACAGGGTACAATGAGCAGTTCTTC. It is translated as CASSETASGTGYNEQFF.

The chain has TRBV29-1 and TRBJ2-7; TRBD2 matches 11 bases. Unmatched junction bases numbered 8, after V lost 4 bases and J lost 6 bases. Germline V gives CDR1 SQVTM, CDR2 ANQGSEA. CDR3 length: 14 residues. CDR3 protein: CSVGETSGDGEQYF. CDR3 nucleotide sequence: TGCAGCGTTGGAGAGACTAGCGGGGACGGCGAGCAGTACTTC.

The table lists this clonotype with a few counts. The rearrangement links TRBV28 to TRBJ2-7; TRBD2 matches 7 bases. The germline CDR1 and CDR2 sequences are MDHEN and SYDVKM. V shed 0 bases, J shed 2 bases, and the junction held 10 bases outside the gene matches. This CDR3 is 17 amino acids long. The CDR3 protein is CASSLWLGEGPAYEQYF. The CDR3 region has the DNA TGTGCCAGCAGTTTATGGTTGGGGGAGGGCCCCGCCTACGAGCAGTACTTC.

This clonotype was recorded only once. Being one base from a much bigger clone, this may be a read error. The rearrangement joins TRBV12-3 or TRBV12-4 to TRBJ2-2; TRBD2 aligns across 12 bases. With V trimmed by 7 bases and J by 5 bases, 5 bases remained unmatched. CDR3 length: 15 amino acids. CDR3 nucleotides: TGTGCCAGCAACGCTAGCGGGAGGGGGACCGGGGAGCTGTTTTTT. Residues: CASNASGRGTGELFF.

The chain has TRBV20-1 and TRBJ1-5; no definite D call. Trimming took 2 bases from V and 6 from J, leaving 11 bases between them. The CDR3 contains 13 residues. Per germline, CDR1 DFQATT and CDR2 SNEGSKA (reference sequence). CDR3 in amino acids: CSARIRTGQPQHF. In nucleotides, the CDR3 is TGCAGTGCTAGAATTCGGACGGGTCAGCCCCAGCATTTT.

This rearrangement joins TRBV7-9 to TRBJ1-6, with 7 bases lining up with TRBD1. The CDR3 runs to 16 residues. With 5 bases clipped from V and 7 bases from J, the junction kept 11 bases outside the gene matches. The germline gives CDR1 SEHNR, CDR2 FQNEAQ (reference sequence). The CDR3 loop is CASSTRQGAGNSPLHF. In DNA form, the CDR3 reads TGTGCCAGCAGCACCAGACAGGGCGCGGGGAATTCACCCCTCCACTTT.

Ten or more counts support this clonotype. This sequence joins TRBV20-1 and TRBJ2-5; perhaps TRBD2 as D (6 bases). This CDR3 region has 15 residues. Germline lookup yields CDR1 DFQATT and CDR2 SNEGSKA (reference sequence). Trimming pared 4 bases from V and 5 bases from J, leaving 20 bases between. The CDR3 is CSATRPGLRVETQYF. The CDR3 DNA follows: TGCAGTGCTACCAGACCGGGACTCCGGGTGGAGACCCAGTACTTC.

This clonotype has only a few counts. The chain couples TRBV24-1 to TRBJ1-5; unclear D gene. There are 15 residues in the CDR3. In germline, CDR1 is KGHDR, CDR2 SFDVKD. Trimming stripped 6 bases from V and 7 bases from J, with 18 bases between. The CDR3 protein is CATSTSGEAMQPQHF. In DNA, the CDR3 is TGTGCCACCAGTACTTCTGGGGAAGCAATGCAGCCCCAGCATTTT.

This clonotype was observed many times. V usage is TRBV7-2 and J usage is TRBJ1-3; no clear D gene. CDR1 and CDR2 from the germline V gene are SGHTA and FQGNSA. The CDR3 has 15 amino acids. V lost 4 bases and J 4 bases, leaving 14 bases between the germline ends. Here the CDR3 reads CASSSQTTPGNTIYF. The CDR3, as DNA: TGTGCCAGCAGCTCCCAGACCACTCCCGGAAACACCATATATTTT. Using reference TRBV7-2 and TRBJ1-3 for the parts outside the CDR3, the full variable domain is GAGVSQSPSNKVTEKGKDVELRCDPISGHTALYWYRQSLGQGLEFLIYFQGNSAPDKSGLPSDRFSAERTGGSVSTLTIQRTQQEDSAVYLCASSSQTTPGNTIYFGEGSWLTVV.

Only a few counts were recorded for this clonotype. The chain uses TRBV7-9 and TRBJ1-1, with 7 nucleotides matching TRBD1. V was pared by 4 bases and J by 0 bases, with 5 bases of the junction left unmatched. The CDR3 spans 15 residues. Germline-derived CDR1 and CDR2 are SEHNR and FQNEAQ (reference sequence). The CDR3 is CASSSRTGLNTEAFF. Here the CDR3 DNA reads TGTGCCAGCAGCTCCCGGACAGGATTGAACACTGAAGCTTTCTTT.

There are many counts of this clonotype. The rearrangement links TRBV10-2 to TRBJ2-5, with D possibly matching TRBD2 (5 bases). Germline V gives CDR1 WSHSY, CDR2 SAAADI. Trimming shortened V by 6 bases and J by 5 bases, and 13 bases separated the two germline ends. CDR3 size: 13 residues. The CDR3 nucleotides read TGCGCCAGCAGGAGACGGCGAGGGGAGACCCAGTACTTC. Amino acids: CASRRRRGETQYF.

The gene calls are TRBV15 and TRBJ2-7; D call uncertain. The V gene's germline CDR1 is LNHNV and CDR2 YYDKDF (reference sequence). Trimming removed 1 base from V and 2 bases from J, with 9 bases in between. The CDR3 has 14 amino acids. The CDR3 protein is CATSRGARAYEQYF. For the CDR3, the DNA is TGTGCCACCAGCAGAGGGGCCCGGGCCTACGAGCAGTACTTC.

This sequence joins TRBV6-5 and TRBJ2-3; TRBD1 matches at 7 bases. The V gene end was trimmed by 0 bases and the J gene end by 0 bases; junction bases not matched to a gene: 6. The CDR3 is made up of 17 amino acids. Germline CDR1 MNHEY, CDR2 SVGAGI. The CDR3 DNA is TGTGCCAGCAGTTACTCTTCTCAGACAGGGAGCACAGATACGCAGTATTTT. Amino acids: CASSYSSQTGSTDTQYF.

There are many counts of this clonotype. J is TRBJ1-2 and V is TRBV20-1; D is unresolved. Germline CDR1 reads DFQATT; CDR2 reads SNEGSKA (reference sequence). Trimming shortened V by 5 bases and J by 9 bases, and 10 bases separated the two germline ends. The CDR3 is made up of 10 amino acids. CDR3 bases: TGCAGTGCTCCCGTAGGGAGCTACACCTTC. It encodes CSAPVGSYTF.

This clonotype came up a few times. This chain links TRBV11-2 with TRBJ2-4, with 8 bases aligning to TRBD2. Trimming at V came to 6 bases and at J to 1 base, leaving 14 bases not matched to a gene. The germline V gene has CDR1 SGHAT and CDR2 FQNNGV. This CDR3 has 18 residues. Here the CDR3 reads CASSLQAGGAVAKNIQYF. CDR3 bases: TGTGCCAGCAGTTTACAGGCGGGGGGCGCAGTGGCCAAAAACATTCAGTACTTC. Filled out from reference TRBV11-2 and TRBJ2-4, the complete variable domain reads EAGVAQSPRYKIIEKRQSVAFWCNPISGHATLYWYQQILGQGPKLLIQFQNNGVVDDSQLPKDRFSAERLKGVDSTLKIQPAKLEDSAVYLCASSLQAGGAVAKNIQYFGAGTRLSVL.

The V gene is TRBV5-1, the J gene TRBJ2-3, with TRBD2 as a possible D gene (6 bases). The V end was cut by 2 bases, the J end by 0 bases, with 10 bases between. This CDR3 comprises 15 residues. CDR1 and CDR2 (germline): SGHRS, YFSETQ. Here the CDR3 reads CASSFKEGSTDTQYF. CDR3 nucleotides: TGCGCCAGCAGCTTTAAGGAGGGAAGCACAGATACGCAGTATTTT. The variable domain in full, completed from reference TRBV5-1 and TRBJ2-3, reads KAGVTQTPRYLIKTRGQQVTLSCSPISGHRSVSWYQQTPGQGLQFLFEYFSETQRNKGNFPGRFSGRQFSNSRSEMNVSTLELGDSALYLCASSFKEGSTDTQYFGPGTRLTVL.

This chain links TRBV20-1 with TRBJ1-2; 12 bases fit TRBD1. Germline V gene data show CDR1 as DFQATT and CDR2 as SNEGSKA (reference sequence). V shed 4 bases and J 4 bases; nucleotides not matched to a gene: 10. The CDR3 sequence is 16 residues long. The CDR3 DNA sequence: TGCAGTGCTAAGAACCCCGGGACAGGGGGCATCTATGGCTACACCTTC. Protein: CSAKNPGTGGIYGYTF.

In its sample, this clonotype was seen many times. The chain combines TRBV27 with TRBJ2-7; 11 bases map to TRBD1. This CDR3 has 14 amino acids. The germline CDR1 and CDR2 sequences are MNHEY and SMNVEV (reference sequence). V dropped 10 bases and J dropped 2; count of bases not matched to a gene: 7. CDR3 sequence reads: CATRGGQGAYEQYF. In DNA form, the CDR3 reads TGTGCCACCCGAGGGGGACAGGGGGCCTACGAGCAGTACTTC.

The chain has TRBV15 and TRBJ2-3; TRBD2 is a possible D gene (6 bases). This CDR3 spans 16 amino acids. Germline V gene lookup returns CDR1 LNHNV and CDR2 YYDKDF (reference sequence). The V end lost 3 bases, the J end lost 5 bases, and 18 bases lay between the germline ends. The CDR3: CATSSLSGGAGDTQYF. The CDR3 bases are TGTGCCACCAGCAGCCTGTCGGGCGGGGCAGGAGATACGCAGTATTTT. Drawing the rest from reference TRBV15 and TRBJ2-3, the complete variable domain is DAMVIQNPRYQVTQFGKPVTLSCSQTLNHNVMYWYQQKSSQAPKLLFHYYDKDFNNEADTPDNFQSRRPNTSFCFLDIRSPGLGDTAMYLCATSSLSGGAGDTQYFGPGTRLTVL.

This clonotype came up a few times. The V call is TRBV2, the J call TRBJ1-5, with a possible D match to TRBD1 (5 bases). CDR1 SNHLY and CDR2 FYNNEI come from the germline V gene. CDR3 size: 14 residues. V gave up 8 bases and J gave up 2 bases, with 13 bases separating them. The chain's CDR3 is CASAVGVGNQPQHF. The CDR3 coding sequence is TGTGCCAGCGCAGTAGGGGTTGGCAATCAGCCCCAGCATTTT. Using reference TRBV2 and TRBJ1-5 for the parts outside the CDR3, the full variable domain is EPEVTQTPSHQVTQMGQEVILRCVPISNHLYFYWYRQILGQKVEFLVSFYNNEISEKSEIFDDQFSVERPDGSNFTLKIRSTKLEDSAMYFCASAVGVGNQPQHFGDGTRLSIL.

In its sample, this clonotype was seen a few times. This chain uses TRBV27 with TRBJ2-5, with D possibly being TRBD1 (6 bases). Germline loops: CDR1 MNHEY, CDR2 SMNVEV (reference sequence). The CDR3 is made up of 15 amino acids. The V end was cut by 8 bases, the J end by 4 bases, with 20 bases between. CDR3 sequence: CASRTGPADRETQYF. CDR3 DNA sequence: TGTGCCAGCCGAACAGGGCCCGCCGACCGAGAGACCCAGTACTTC.

This clonotype was recorded many times. CDR3 in DNA: TGTGCCACCAGCAGACGCGGAATTAGCACAGATACGCAGTATTTT. Its protein product is CATSRRGISTDTQYF. The chain recombines TRBV15 with TRBJ2-3; D is undetermined. This CDR3 contains 15 residues. Looked up from germline, CDR1 is LNHNV and CDR2 is YYDKDF (reference sequence). Trimming removed 2 bases at V and 0 bases at J, with 9 bases between.

This clonotype was picked up a small number of times. The rearrangement links TRBV28 to TRBJ1-2; the match to TRBD1 covers 9 bases. Germline values: CDR1 MDHEN, CDR2 SYDVKM. V shed 8 bases, J shed 1 base, and the junction held 8 bases outside the gene matches. The CDR3 runs to 15 residues. The CDR3 is CASFSGTGLNYGYTF. The CDR3 DNA sequence: TGTGCCAGCTTTTCGGGGACAGGGCTTAACTATGGCTACACCTTC.

This sequence joins TRBV2 and TRBJ2-2; D ambiguous. V lost 6 bases to trimming and J lost 4 bases, with 12 bases between them. Germline values: CDR1 SNHLY, CDR2 FYNNEI. The CDR3 consists of 14 residues. The CDR3 protein is CASREQYATGELFF. The CDR3 DNA reads as TGTGCCAGCAGAGAACAGTATGCCACCGGGGAGCTGTTTTTT.

The V call is TRBV6-1, the J call TRBJ2-7, with 8 bases fitting TRBD1. This CDR3 spans 15 amino acids. Per the germline V gene, CDR1 is MNHNS and CDR2 is SASEGT. V shed 1 base and J 6 bases; nucleotides not matched to a gene: 8. In DNA form, the CDR3 reads TGTGCCAGCAGTGAAGAGGGCAGGGGGCTGGGCGAGCAGTACTTC. As protein: CASSEEGRGLGEQYF.

CDR3 amino acids: CANRDLSGGYTF. CDR3 DNA: TGTGCCAACCGGGACCTTTCCGGGGGCTACACCTTC. The chain links TRBV6-1 to TRBJ1-2, with a possible D match to TRBD1 (5 bases). The CDR3 has 12 residues. The V end lost 10 bases, the J end lost 8 bases, and 17 bases lay between the germline ends. Germline lookup yields CDR1 MNHNS and CDR2 SASEGT.

The chain recombines TRBV15 with TRBJ2-1, with 8 positions matching TRBD2. Germline CDR1 LNHNV, CDR2 YYDKDF (reference sequence). Trimming removed 0 bases from V and 5 bases from J; junction bases left unmatched: 6. The CDR3 totals 16 residues. DNA of the CDR3: TGTGCCACCAGCAGAGATTTAGCGGGAAGCAACAATGAGCAGTTCTTC. As protein: CATSRDLAGSNNEQFF.

The chain links TRBV3-1 to TRBJ2-3, with D perhaps matching TRBD1 (5 bases). This CDR3 is built from 15 residues. The ends were cut back, 8 bases at V and 4 bases at J, with 19 bases in the middle. CDR1 and CDR2 (germline): LGHDT, YNNKEL (reference sequence). The CDR3 loop is CASSGRQPRPDTQYF. The CDR3 region has the DNA TGTGCCAGCTCAGGGCGACAACCTCGCCCAGATACGCAGTATTTT.

The sample holds a few counts of this clonotype. This sequence joins TRBV6-1 and TRBJ1-2, with D possibly matching TRBD1 (5 bases). CDR1 and CDR2 from the germline V gene are MNHNS and SASEGT. CDR3 length: 15 amino acids. V gave up 6 bases and J gave up 8 bases, with 22 bases separating them. The CDR3 DNA reads TGTGCCAGCAGCCACGGTTCAGTCTGGGGGGGAGGCTACACCTTC. Translated, it gives CASSHGSVWGGGYTF.

V usage is TRBV19 and J usage is TRBJ2-5; either TRBD1 or TRBD2 may supply D (5 bases each). The V end was cut by 5 bases, the J end by 1 base, with 20 bases between. CDR3 length equals 17 residues. Germline CDR1 is LNHDA and CDR2 is SQIVND (reference sequence). CDR3 amino acids: CASSPGPLLSRQETQYF. CDR3 nucleotide sequence: TGTGCCAGTAGTCCGGGACCTCTACTATCCCGCCAAGAGACCCAGTACTTC. The whole variable domain, remainder taken from reference TRBV19 and TRBJ2-5, is DGGITQSPKYLFRKEGQNVTLSCEQNLNHDAMYWYRQDPGQGLRLIYYSQIVNDFQKGDIAEGYSVSREKKESFPLTVTSAQKNPTAFYLCASSPGPLLSRQETQYFGPGTRLLVL.